This T cell receptor (beta chain) was recorded in a study of CD8 T cells in Susac syndrome. Study as a whole: Blood was drawn from patients with Susac syndrome. At that point, they were therapy-naive, on corticosteroids, or on intravenous immunoglobulin alone. Broader study findings: The authors acknowledged that the study's TCR sequencing and HLA analysis involved relatively few individuals.

Diagnostic criteria for definite or probable disease, in their recently defined form, were met by the patients with Susac syndrome. An amount of RNA that ranged from about 0.45 to 1 ug was reverse transcribed with random hexamers. TCRdb redid the calling of the immunoSEQ multiplex PCR reads with MiXCR, one entry per CDR3 protein. The sample shows over 150,000 distinct CDR3 sequences, around 96% of them seen only once. Trimming removed 0 bases from V and 3 bases from J, with 7 bases in between. The CDR3 runs 14 residues. Germline CDR1 reads LNHNV; CDR2 reads YYDKDF (reference sequence). As for this clonotype: Its cognate antigen is unknown.

Sequencing used CD4+ T cells from PBMCs. The chain is built from TRBV15 and TRBJ2-3, with D maybe TRBD1 (5 bases). The sequence came from a human donor with Susac syndrome. CDR3 nucleotide sequence: TGTGCCACCAGCAGAGATCCAGGGACAGATACGCAGTATTTT. This encodes CATSRDPGTDTQYF.